Listed below are T cell receptor beta chains from one sample, sequenced in a study of CD8 T cells in Susac syndrome. Each CDR3 protein is one row after TCRdb ran MiXCR on the immunoSEQ multiplex PCR reads. The sample includes roughly 330,000 distinct CDR3 sequences, just over 90% of them seen just once. Sequencing input: CD4+ T cells from PBMCs. Every receptor here comes from a human donor with multiple sclerosis. Both conserved end residues are part of each CDR3. A D gene is named only where the DNA matches it firmly. Expanded clones are given a class, and other clones once, few, many or no size at all.

V gene: TRBV20-1; D gene: -; J gene: TRBJ1-1; CDR3 length: 13; clone size: once; CDR3 protein: CSARVAGNTEAFF; CDR3 DNA: TGCAGTGCTAGAGTGGCGGGGAACACTGAAGCTTTCTTT
V gene: TRBV18; D gene: -; J gene: TRBJ1-2; CDR3 length: 14; clone size: -; CDR3 protein: CASSPSDGSRRYTF; CDR3 DNA: TGTGCCAGCTCACCATCAGACGGTTCGCGGAGATACACCTTC
V gene: TRBV6-5; D gene: -; J gene: TRBJ2-3; CDR3 length: 16; clone size: -; CDR3 protein: CASSYSGGSSTDTQYF; CDR3 DNA: TGTGCCAGCAGTTACTCGGGTGGGAGTAGCACAGATACGCAGTATTTT
V gene: TRBV5-1; D gene: -; J gene: TRBJ1-2; CDR3 length: 14; clone size: -; CDR3 protein: CASSSGETGYGYTF; CDR3 DNA: TGCGCCAGCAGCTCCGGGGAGACGGGCTATGGCTACACCTTC
V gene: TRBV7-2; D gene: -; J gene: TRBJ1-2; CDR3 length: 15; clone size: -; CDR3 protein: CASSRNQGSNYGYTF; CDR3 DNA: TGTGCCAGCAGCCGTAACCAGGGGAGTAACTATGGCTACACCTTC
V gene: TRBV11-3; D gene: -; J gene: TRBJ2-7; CDR3 length: 17; clone size: once; CDR3 protein: CASSPPPGGGQSYEQYF; CDR3 DNA: TGTGCCAGCAGCCCCCCCCCGGGCGGGGGCCAATCCTACGAGCAGTACTTC
V gene: TRBV3-1; D gene: -; J gene: TRBJ2-7; CDR3 length: 15; clone size: once; CDR3 protein: CASSPSMGGHYEQYF; CDR3 DNA: TGTGCCAGCAGCCCCTCGATGGGTGGGCACTACGAGCAGTACTTC
V gene: TRBV3-1; D gene: -; J gene: TRBJ2-7; CDR3 length: 17; clone size: -; CDR3 protein: CASSQEKGPRWTYEQYF; CDR3 DNA: TGTGCCAGCAGCCAAGAGAAGGGCCCGAGATGGACCTACGAGCAGTACTTC
V gene: TRBV4-2; D gene: TRBD1; J gene: TRBJ1-3; CDR3 length: 15; clone size: -; CDR3 protein: CASSQVTGSGNTIYF; CDR3 DNA: TGTGCCAGCAGCCAAGTGACAGGGTCTGGAAACACCATATATTTT
V gene: TRBV29-1; D gene: TRBD2; J gene: TRBJ2-1; CDR3 length: 17; clone size: -; CDR3 protein: CSVQWSGSGKTYNEQFF; CDR3 DNA: TGCAGCGTTCAGTGGAGCGGGAGTGGTAAAACCTACAATGAGCAGTTCTTC
V gene: TRBV25-1; D gene: TRBD1; J gene: TRBJ2-2; CDR3 length: 18; clone size: -; CDR3 protein: CASSAYLGQAGGIGELFF; CDR3 DNA: TGTGCCAGCAGTGCTTACCTGGGACAGGCCGGTGGAATCGGGGAGCTGTTTTTT
V gene: TRBV6-5; D gene: -; J gene: TRBJ1-2; CDR3 length: 13; clone size: few; CDR3 protein: CASSRDRSYGYTF; CDR3 DNA: TGTGCCAGCAGCCGCGACAGGAGCTATGGCTACACCTTC
V gene: TRBV2; D gene: -; J gene: TRBJ2-3; CDR3 length: 15; clone size: once; CDR3 protein: CASSDRDPPTDTQYF; CDR3 DNA: TGTGCCAGCAGTGACAGGGACCCCCCCACAGATACGCAGTATTTT
V gene: TRBV20-1; D gene: -; J gene: TRBJ2-5; CDR3 length: 16; clone size: -; CDR3 protein: CSARVGTHLFQETQYF; CDR3 DNA: TGCAGTGCTAGGGTCGGGACTCACCTATTCCAAGAGACCCAGTACTTC
V gene: TRBV19; D gene: -; J gene: TRBJ2-2; CDR3 length: 15; clone size: once; CDR3 protein: CASSRSRDFTGELFF; CDR3 DNA: TGTGCCAGTAGTAGGTCCCGGGACTTCACCGGGGAGCTGTTTTTT
V gene: TRBV7-3; D gene: -; J gene: TRBJ2-3; CDR3 length: 15; clone size: -; CDR3 protein: CASSLAGGLRGTQYF; CDR3 DNA: TGTGCCAGCAGCTTAGCCGGGGGGCTTAGGGGTACGCAGTATTTT
V gene: TRBV20-1; D gene: TRBD2; J gene: TRBJ2-7; CDR3 length: 15; clone size: -; CDR3 protein: CSARDSKRGSYEQYF; CDR3 DNA: TGCAGTGCTAGAGATTCCAAGCGGGGCTCCTACGAGCAGTACTTC
V gene: TRBV6-2/TRBV6-3; D gene: -; J gene: TRBJ2-7; CDR3 length: 16; clone size: once; CDR3 protein: CASRRKGGYSSYEQYF; CDR3 DNA: TGTGCCAGCAGAAGAAAGGGAGGTTACAGCTCCTACGAGCAGTACTTC
V gene: TRBV20-1; D gene: -; J gene: TRBJ2-3; CDR3 length: 16; clone size: once; CDR3 protein: CSARDRRGAGTDTQYF; CDR3 DNA: TGCAGTGCTAGAGATCGGCGGGGTGCGGGCACAGATACGCAGTATTTT
V gene: TRBV11-2; D gene: -; J gene: TRBJ2-3; CDR3 length: 12; clone size: few; CDR3 protein: CASSLGRDTQYF; CDR3 DNA: TGTGCCAGCAGTTTGGGGAGGGATACGCAGTATTTT
V gene: TRBV18; D gene: -; J gene: TRBJ1-3; CDR3 length: 17; clone size: -; CDR3 protein: CASSPPGRRSSGNTIYF; CDR3 DNA: TGTGCCAGCTCACCACCGGGCAGGAGGAGCTCTGGAAACACCATATATTTT
V gene: TRBV7-9; D gene: TRBD1; J gene: TRBJ2-3; CDR3 length: 15; clone size: -; CDR3 protein: CASIPRGPSTDTQYF; CDR3 DNA: TGTGCCAGCATCCCCAGGGGGCCTAGCACAGATACGCAGTATTTT
V gene: TRBV6-5; D gene: -; J gene: TRBJ2-6; CDR3 length: 19; clone size: -; CDR3 protein: CASSSRGGYLRSGANVLTF; CDR3 DNA: TGTGCCAGCAGTTCCCGAGGGGGTTATTTGCGCTCTGGGGCCAACGTCCTGACTTTC
V gene: TRBV12-3/TRBV12-4; D gene: TRBD1; J gene: TRBJ1-5; CDR3 length: 16; clone size: -; CDR3 protein: CASSLGGTGSNQPQHF; CDR3 DNA: TGTGCCAGCAGTTTAGGGGGGACAGGGAGTAATCAGCCCCAGCATTTT
V gene: TRBV5-4; D gene: -; J gene: TRBJ2-3; CDR3 length: 16; clone size: -; CDR3 protein: CASSLGGAGNTDTQYF; CDR3 DNA: TGTGCCAGCAGCTTAGGGGGAGCGGGGAACACAGATACGCAGTATTTT
V gene: TRBV11-3; D gene: TRBD1; J gene: TRBJ1-2; CDR3 length: 15; clone size: -; CDR3 protein: CASSLDSATGAGYTF; CDR3 DNA: TGTGCCAGCAGCTTAGACTCTGCGACAGGGGCTGGCTACACCTTC
V gene: TRBV6-1; D gene: -; J gene: TRBJ2-4; CDR3 length: 16; clone size: -; CDR3 protein: CASSEGGGQGMNIQYF; CDR3 DNA: TGTGCCAGCAGTGAAGGAGGAGGTCAGGGAATGAACATTCAGTACTTC
V gene: TRBV2; D gene: -; J gene: TRBJ1-6; CDR3 length: 15; clone size: few; CDR3 protein: CASSEGGLRYSPLHF; CDR3 DNA: TGTGCCAGCAGTGAAGGGGGGTTAAGATATTCACCCCTCCACTTT
V gene: TRBV30; D gene: TRBD1; J gene: TRBJ1-6; CDR3 length: 13; clone size: -; CDR3 protein: CACRTGDNSPLHF; CDR3 DNA: TGTGCCTGTAGGACAGGGGATAATTCACCCCTCCACTTT
V gene: TRBV7-6; D gene: TRBD1; J gene: TRBJ2-5; CDR3 length: 15; clone size: -; CDR3 protein: CASSLGQGFGETQYF; CDR3 DNA: TGTGCCAGCAGCTTAGGACAGGGTTTTGGGGAGACCCAGTACTTC
V gene: TRBV20-1; D gene: TRBD2; J gene: TRBJ2-5; CDR3 length: 16; clone size: -; CDR3 protein: CSAPRGLAGGKETQYF; CDR3 DNA: TGCAGTGCTCCCCGTGGGCTAGCGGGAGGAAAAGAGACCCAGTACTTC
V gene: TRBV7-2; D gene: TRBD1; J gene: TRBJ2-7; CDR3 length: 14; clone size: once; CDR3 protein: CASSPRQGGLEQYF; CDR3 DNA: TGTGCCAGCAGCCCAAGACAAGGGGGCCTCGAGCAGTACTTC
V gene: TRBV9; D gene: TRBD2; J gene: TRBJ2-5; CDR3 length: 16; clone size: -; CDR3 protein: CASSLVPSSGQETQYF; CDR3 DNA: TGTGCCAGCAGCCTCGTCCCGTCTAGCGGACAAGAGACCCAGTACTTC
V gene: TRBV27; D gene: TRBD1; J gene: TRBJ1-4; CDR3 length: 14; clone size: -; CDR3 protein: CASSTLDRRDRKFF; CDR3 DNA: TGTGCCAGCAGCACCCTTGACAGAAGGGACAGAAAGTTTTTT
V gene: TRBV12-5; D gene: TRBD1; J gene: TRBJ1-1; CDR3 length: 18; clone size: -; CDR3 protein: CASGPIPGQGLRLTEAFF; CDR3 DNA: TGTGCTAGTGGTCCAATCCCGGGACAGGGATTGAGATTGACTGAAGCTTTCTTT
V gene: TRBV19; D gene: TRBD1; J gene: TRBJ2-7; CDR3 length: 15; clone size: -; CDR3 protein: CASSMEKGAWYEQYF; CDR3 DNA: TGTGCCAGTAGTATGGAGAAGGGGGCGTGGTACGAGCAGTACTTC
V gene: TRBV7-9; D gene: -; J gene: TRBJ1-5; CDR3 length: 15; clone size: -; CDR3 protein: CASSLGSSAGQPQHF; CDR3 DNA: TGTGCCAGCAGCTTAGGTAGCTCCGCGGGACAGCCCCAGCATTTT
V gene: TRBV21-1; D gene: -; J gene: TRBJ1-5; CDR3 length: 14; clone size: -; CDR3 protein: CASSLYGGDQPQHF; CDR3 DNA: TGTGCCAGCAGCCTATACGGGGGAGATCAGCCCCAGCATTTT
V gene: TRBV19; D gene: TRBD2; J gene: TRBJ2-2; CDR3 length: 17; clone size: once; CDR3 protein: CASRLRGLAGGTGELFF; CDR3 DNA: TGTGCCAGTAGACTAAGAGGACTAGCGGGAGGAACCGGGGAGCTGTTTTTT
V gene: TRBV4-1; D gene: -; J gene: TRBJ1-1; CDR3 length: 16; clone size: -; CDR3 protein: CASSQVADTRGTEAFF; CDR3 DNA: TGCGCCAGCAGCCAAGTAGCCGACACTCGGGGCACTGAAGCTTTCTTT
V gene: TRBV11-2; D gene: TRBD1; J gene: TRBJ2-1; CDR3 length: 14; clone size: -; CDR3 protein: CANSPTGGANEQFF; CDR3 DNA: TGTGCCAACAGCCCAACAGGGGGCGCAAATGAGCAGTTCTTC
V gene: TRBV5-6; D gene: -; J gene: TRBJ2-5; CDR3 length: 14; clone size: -; CDR3 protein: CASSLLGTQETQYF; CDR3 DNA: TGTGCCAGCAGCTTGTTGGGCACCCAGGAGACCCAGTACTTC
V gene: TRBV7-8; D gene: -; J gene: TRBJ2-7; CDR3 length: 15; clone size: -; CDR3 protein: CASSLARTNLYEQYF; CDR3 DNA: TGTGCCAGCAGCTTAGCCCGGACAAACCTCTACGAGCAGTACTTC
V gene: TRBV7-2; D gene: -; J gene: TRBJ1-5; CDR3 length: 18; clone size: -; CDR3 protein: CASSLALSSGYSNQPQHF; CDR3 DNA: TGTGCCAGCAGCTTAGCGCTGTCGAGCGGATATAGCAATCAGCCCCAGCATTTT
V gene: TRBV30; D gene: TRBD1; J gene: TRBJ2-5; CDR3 length: 15; clone size: -; CDR3 protein: CAWGPGQGLEETQYF; CDR3 DNA: TGTGCCTGGGGACCGGGACAGGGACTCGAGGAGACCCAGTACTTC
V gene: TRBV27; D gene: TRBD1; J gene: TRBJ1-1; CDR3 length: 16; clone size: -; CDR3 protein: CASRRIGQGADTEAFF; CDR3 DNA: TGTGCCAGCAGGAGAATCGGACAGGGGGCTGACACTGAAGCTTTCTTT
V gene: TRBV9; D gene: TRBD1; J gene: TRBJ1-3; CDR3 length: 18; clone size: -; CDR3 protein: CAGERGQGAESSGNTIYF; CDR3 DNA: TGTGCCGGGGAACGAGGACAGGGGGCAGAGAGCTCTGGAAACACCATATATTTT
V gene: TRBV20-1; D gene: -; J gene: TRBJ1-3; CDR3 length: 19; clone size: -; CDR3 protein: CSASPKGGLRGSSGNTIYF; CDR3 DNA: TGCAGTGCTAGCCCCAAGGGGGGGCTCCGAGGGAGCTCTGGAAACACCATATATTTT
V gene: TRBV7-3; D gene: TRBD2; J gene: TRBJ2-1; CDR3 length: 15; clone size: -; CDR3 protein: CASSLQAGEYNEQFF; CDR3 DNA: TGTGCCAGCAGCTTACAAGCGGGGGAGTACAATGAGCAGTTCTTC
V gene: TRBV2; D gene: -; J gene: TRBJ1-3; CDR3 length: 13; clone size: -; CDR3 protein: CASSEDLVNTIYF; CDR3 DNA: TGTGCCAGCAGTGAGGACCTTGTAAACACCATATATTTT
V gene: TRBV4-1; D gene: -; J gene: TRBJ2-2; CDR3 length: 18; clone size: -; CDR3 protein: CASSQLGSGGVDTGELFF; CDR3 DNA: TGCGCCAGCAGCCAACTAGGGTCTGGCGGGGTGGACACCGGGGAGCTGTTTTTT
V gene: TRBV7-3; D gene: TRBD1; J gene: TRBJ2-1; CDR3 length: 14; clone size: once; CDR3 protein: CASSRGQGHNEQFF; CDR3 DNA: TGTGCCAGCAGCAGGGGACAGGGCCACAATGAGCAGTTCTTC
V gene: TRBV5-8; D gene: -; J gene: TRBJ2-6; CDR3 length: 16; clone size: -; CDR3 protein: CASSLTRPSGANVLTF; CDR3 DNA: TGTGCCAGCAGCTTAACCCGTCCCTCTGGGGCCAACGTCCTGACTTTC
V gene: TRBV20-1; D gene: -; J gene: TRBJ2-7; CDR3 length: 13; clone size: -; CDR3 protein: CSAKRGHPYEQYF; CDR3 DNA: TGCAGTGCTAAACGGGGCCACCCCTACGAGCAGTACTTC
V gene: TRBV7-3; D gene: TRBD2; J gene: TRBJ2-3; CDR3 length: 17; clone size: -; CDR3 protein: CASSLEGLAGQGDTQYF; CDR3 DNA: TGTGCCAGCAGCTTAGAGGGACTAGCGGGTCAAGGTGATACGCAGTATTTT
V gene: TRBV6-1; D gene: TRBD1; J gene: TRBJ2-1; CDR3 length: 15; clone size: once; CDR3 protein: CASSGSGTVYNEQFF; CDR3 DNA: TGTGCCAGCAGTGGGTCCGGGACAGTTTACAATGAGCAGTTCTTC
V gene: TRBV6-2/TRBV6-3; D gene: TRBD2; J gene: TRBJ2-1; CDR3 length: 13; clone size: -; CDR3 protein: CASRLAGVGEQFF; CDR3 DNA: TGTGCCAGCAGACTAGCGGGAGTGGGTGAGCAGTTCTTC
V gene: TRBV7-2; D gene: TRBD1; J gene: TRBJ1-5; CDR3 length: 18; clone size: -; CDR3 protein: CASSLAPTGGGGNQPQHF; CDR3 DNA: TGTGCCAGCAGCTTAGCCCCGACAGGGGGAGGTGGCAATCAGCCCCAGCATTTT
V gene: TRBV12-3/TRBV12-4; D gene: -; J gene: TRBJ1-1; CDR3 length: 13; clone size: -; CDR3 protein: CASSFLKNTEAFF; CDR3 DNA: TGTGCCAGCAGTTTCCTTAAGAACACTGAAGCTTTCTTT